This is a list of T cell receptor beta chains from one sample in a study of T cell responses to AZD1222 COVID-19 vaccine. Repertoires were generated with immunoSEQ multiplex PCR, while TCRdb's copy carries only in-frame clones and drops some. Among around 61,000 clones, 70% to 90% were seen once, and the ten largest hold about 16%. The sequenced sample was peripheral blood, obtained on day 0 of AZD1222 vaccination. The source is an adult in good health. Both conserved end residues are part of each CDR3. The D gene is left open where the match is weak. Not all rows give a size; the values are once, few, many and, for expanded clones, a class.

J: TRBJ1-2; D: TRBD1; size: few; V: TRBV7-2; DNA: TGTGCCAGCAGCTTAGGGGGACAGGATTTCCACTATGGCTACACCTTC; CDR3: CASSLGGQDFHYGYTF
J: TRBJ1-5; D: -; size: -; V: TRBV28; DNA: TGTGCCAGCGGTCAGCCCCAGCATTTT; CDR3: CASGQPQHF
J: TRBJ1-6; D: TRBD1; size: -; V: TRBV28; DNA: TGTGCCAGCAACACTAAAAACAGGGGACTCCTCAATTCACCCCTCCACTTT; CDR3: CASNTKNRGLLNSPLHF
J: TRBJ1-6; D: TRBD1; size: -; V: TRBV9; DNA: TGTGCCAGCAGCGGACCGACAGGGGGGAGGGGTTCACCCCTCCACTTT; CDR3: CASSGPTGGRGSPLHF
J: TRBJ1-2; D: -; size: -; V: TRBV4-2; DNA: TGTGCCAGCAGCCAAGTCCAGACTATTAACTATGGCTACACCTTC; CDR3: CASSQVQTINYGYTF
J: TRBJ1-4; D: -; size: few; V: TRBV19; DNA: TGTGCCAGTAGTCCTCCCGGGACAAATGAAAAACTGTTTTTT; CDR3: CASSPPGTNEKLFF
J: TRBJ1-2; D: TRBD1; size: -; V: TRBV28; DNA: TGTGCCAGCACCCTCTACAGGGGGTCCGCCCTAGGCTATGGCTACACCTTC; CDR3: CASTLYRGSALGYGYTF
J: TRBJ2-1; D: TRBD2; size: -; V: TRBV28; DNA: TGTGCCAGCAGAACTCAAGCGGGGGGCTCCTACAATGAGCAGTTCTTC; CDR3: CASRTQAGGSYNEQFF
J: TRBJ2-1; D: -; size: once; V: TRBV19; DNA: TGTGCCAGTAGTCCGGGGGCCGGTGAGCAGTTCTTC; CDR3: CASSPGAGEQFF
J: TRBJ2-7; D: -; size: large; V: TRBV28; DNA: TGTGCCAGCAGTTTAGTCGGGTTTCAGGGTTACGAGCAGTACTTC; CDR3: CASSLVGFQGYEQYF
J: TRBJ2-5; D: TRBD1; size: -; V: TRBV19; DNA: TGTGCCAGTAGTAAGGGCGGGACAGGGGGCCCTGAGACCCAGTACTTC; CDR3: CASSKGGTGGPETQYF
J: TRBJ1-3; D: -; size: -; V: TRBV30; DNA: TGTGCCTGGAGTGTAGCGGCAACTAGCTCTGGAAACACCATATATTTT; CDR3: CAWSVAATSSGNTIYF
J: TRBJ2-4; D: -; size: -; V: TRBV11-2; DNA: TGTGCCAGCAGCTTAATTTTGGGGGGACTAGCCAAAAACATTCAGTACTTC; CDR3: CASSLILGGLAKNIQYF
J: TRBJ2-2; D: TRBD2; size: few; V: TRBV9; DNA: TGTGCCAGCAGCGTAGATCCGGGGGGTAACACCGGGGAGCTGTTTTTT; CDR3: CASSVDPGGNTGELFF
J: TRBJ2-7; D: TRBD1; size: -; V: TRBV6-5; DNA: TGTGCCAGCAGTTGGGGACAGGGGGCCTACGAGCAGTACTTC; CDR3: CASSWGQGAYEQYF
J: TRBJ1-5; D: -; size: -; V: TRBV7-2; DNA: TGTGCCAGCAGCCGCGCCCCGGGGGACAATCAGCCCCAGCATTTT; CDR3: CASSRAPGDNQPQHF
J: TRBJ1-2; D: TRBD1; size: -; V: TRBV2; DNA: TGTGCCAGCAGTGCAGGGGGCGACTCCTATGGCTACACCTTC; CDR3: CASSAGGDSYGYTF
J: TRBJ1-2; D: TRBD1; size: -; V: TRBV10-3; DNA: TGTGCCATCAGTGAGTCAAGGGGGCAGGGATATGGCTACACCTTC; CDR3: CAISESRGQGYGYTF
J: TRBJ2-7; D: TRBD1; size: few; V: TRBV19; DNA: TGTGCCAGTAGTATATCAGGGGGTAACTACGAGCAGTACTTC; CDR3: CASSISGGNYEQYF
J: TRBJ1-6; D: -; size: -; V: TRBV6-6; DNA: TGTGCCAGCAGTTACCGAGCGGGGGGGGAAGGTTCACCCCTCCACTTT; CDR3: CASSYRAGGEGSPLHF